One sample yielded the 23 T cell receptor beta chains listed below, sequenced in a study of control samples from healthy donors and cancer patients (dated by TCRdb to 2020 to 2021). The protocol used for the library was the immunoSEQ multiplex PCR assay. TCRdb stores this immuneACCESS table with in-frame sequences only. Part of the clones is absent; in the studies checked, under half of the shortfall reflects unresolved V genes, and no reason is known for the rest. This sample holds about 61,000 clones; 90% were observed only once. Almost 6% of the sample comes from the top ten. Sequencing used PBMCs. These receptors were obtained from a man aged 55 to 70 with colorectal cancer.

V and J are TRBV11-3 and TRBJ2-4; D might be TRBD1 or TRBD2, each matching 5 bases. Trimming took 1 base from V and 1 from J, leaving 5 bases between them. Germline V gene sequence: CDR1 SGHNT, CDR2 YENEEA. CDR3 size: 14 residues. CDR3 nucleotide sequence: TGTGCCAGCAGCTTAGGGGGGGCCAAAAACATTCAGTACTTC. It yields the protein CASSLGGAKNIQYF.

This chain uses TRBV2 with TRBJ1-5, with D perhaps TRBD1 (6 bases). Germline V gene lookup returns CDR1 SNHLY and CDR2 FYNNEI. The CDR3 length is 13 residues. Between the trimmed V and J ends, which lost 11 bases and 5 bases, there was a span of 16 bases. The CDR3 nucleotides read TGTGCCGGGAAGGGGGACAACTATCAGCCCCAGCATTTT. Translated: CAGKGDNYQPQHF.

The rearrangement uses TRBV25-1 and TRBJ1-2; perhaps TRBD1 as D (5 bases). V was trimmed by 10 bases and J by 8 bases, leaving 20 bases between them. CDR1 is MGHDK, CDR2 SYGVNS, per germline. There are 13 residues in the CDR3. The CDR3 coding sequence is TGTGCCACCACCTGGGACCCCCCGGGAGGCTACACCTTC. It specifies CATTWDPPGGYTF.

The rearrangement links TRBV19 to TRBJ2-7; 12 bases are shared with TRBD2. Looked up from germline, CDR1 is LNHDA and CDR2 is SQIVND (reference sequence). V lost 5 bases, J lost 3 bases, and 5 bases stayed unmatched. The CDR3 has 15 amino acids. In DNA form, the CDR3 reads TGTGCCAGTAGTCCCGGGACTAGCGGGTACTACGAGCAGTACTTC. This encodes CASSPGTSGYYEQYF.

This sequence joins TRBV30 and TRBJ2-1; D remains ambiguous. The V end lost 5 bases, the J end lost 2 bases, and 16 bases lay between the germline ends. Germline V lookup: CDR1 GTSNPN, CDR2 SVGIG (reference sequence). This CDR3 contains 15 residues. This CDR3 reads CAWQTHLLTYNEQFF. DNA for the CDR3: TGTGCCTGGCAAACTCATCTACTGACCTACAATGAGCAGTTCTTC.

The table lists this clone with a count of one. The rearrangement links TRBV3-1 (or the pseudogene TRBV3-2) to TRBJ2-1; TRBD2 agrees at 11 bases. The CDR3 consists of 15 residues. The V segment lost 4 bases and the J segment 4 bases; nucleotides outside the gene matches: 3. Germline V gene lookup returns CDR1 LGHDT and CDR2 YNNKEL (reference sequence). The CDR3 protein is CASSLGTSGYNEQFF. The CDR3 region has the DNA TGTGCCAGCAGCCTTGGGACTAGCGGATACAATGAGCAGTTCTTC.

The chain combines TRBV18 with TRBJ2-2; no clear D gene. V was clipped by 1 base and J by 7 bases, with 4 bases between them. This CDR3 comprises 12 residues. Germline CDR1 and CDR2: KGHSH and LQKENI. CDR3 DNA: TGTGCCAGCTCACCACAAGGCGGGGAGCTGTTTTTT. Translating it yields CASSPQGGELFF.

Comment on this clone: The identical CDR3 is also encoded by other nucleotide sequences in the sample. The gene calls are TRBV3-1 (or the pseudogene TRBV3-2) and TRBJ2-3; D may be TRBD1 (5 bases). The V and J ends lost 1 base and 10 bases respectively, with 18 bases between them. The CDR3 contains 15 residues. The germline CDR1 and CDR2 sequences are LGHDT and YNNKEL (reference sequence). The CDR3 coding sequence is TGTGCCAGCAGCCAAGTGCCCTCTGGAGTAGGGGCGCAGTATTTT. Its protein product is CASSQVPSGVGAQYF.

The CDR3 is CASSQDWGQSYYNEQFF. In nucleotides, the CDR3 is TGTGCCAGCAGCCAAGATTGGGGACAGAGTTATTACAATGAGCAGTTCTTC. The rearrangement joins TRBV14 to TRBJ2-1; 7 bases line up with TRBD1. The CDR3 contains 17 residues. J gave up 4 bases and V 0 bases, and 9 bases lay outside the gene matches. CDR1 and CDR2 (germline): SGHDN, FVKESK.

The gene calls are TRBV10-1 and TRBJ1-4, with D maybe TRBD1 (5 bases). V shed 6 bases and J shed 7 bases, with 27 bases lying between them. The length of the CDR3 is 18 residues. The germline CDR1 and CDR2 sequences are WNHNN and SYGVQD (reference sequence). The CDR3 DNA reads TGCGCCAGCAGACGCCACCTAAGGGTGCGGGGAAGGGGTGAAAAACTGTTTTTT. Amino acid sequence: CASRRHLRVRGRGEKLFF.

The chain is built from TRBV7-9 and TRBJ2-7, with D possibly matching TRBD2 (6 bases). The CDR3 is 11 amino acids. Germline lookup yields CDR1 SEHNR and CDR2 FQNEAQ (reference sequence). Trimming stripped 8 bases from V and 4 bases from J, with 9 bases between. This CDR3 reads CASGTPYEQYF. CDR3 DNA: TGTGCCAGCGGGACTCCTTACGAGCAGTACTTC.

This clone was picked up one time. This chain uses TRBV28 with TRBJ1-1; 7 positions agree with TRBD1. Trimming cost V 6 bases and J 0 bases; bases outside gene matches: 16. The CDR3 runs to 18 residues. Per the germline V gene, CDR1 is MDHEN and CDR2 is SYDVKM. Here the CDR3 reads CASSPTGRGLIMNTEAFF. The CDR3 nucleotides read TGTGCCAGCAGCCCGACCGGGAGGGGGCTTATAATGAACACTGAAGCTTTCTTT.

This rearrangement joins TRBV6-5 to TRBJ2-7; TRBD2 might be the D (5 bases). The CDR3 is 15 amino acids. Trimming cost V 0 bases and J 2 bases, with 11 bases left between them. Germline CDR1 reads MNHEY; CDR2 reads SVGAGI. The DNA of the CDR3 is TGTGCCAGCAGTTACTCGCGGGTGGGCCCCTACGAGCAGTACTTC. Translating gives CASSYSRVGPYEQYF.

The chain combines TRBV18 with TRBJ2-5; D is undetermined. Germline values: CDR1 KGHSH, CDR2 LQKENI. V lost 6 bases to trimming and J lost 4 bases, with 12 bases between them. This CDR3 spans 13 amino acids. The CDR3, as DNA: TGTGCCAGCTCGACCCTCCCTTTAGAGACCCAGTACTTC. Protein product: CASSTLPLETQYF. The entire variable domain, with the rest obtained from reference TRBV18 and TRBJ2-5, is as follows: NAGVMQNPRHLVRRRGQEARLRCSPMKGHSHVYWYRQLPEEGLKFMVYLQKENIIDESGMPKERFSAEFPKEGPSILRIQQVVRGDSAAYFCASSTLPLETQYFGPGTRLLVL.

The chain carries TRBV27 and TRBJ2-5; TRBD1 or TRBD2 may be the D gene (6 bases each). CDR1 and CDR2 from the germline V gene are MNHEY and SMNVEV (reference sequence). The V and J ends lost 5 bases and 4 bases respectively, with 20 bases between them. The CDR3 contains 16 residues. The CDR3 region has the DNA TGTGCCAGCAGTGACGGTTACGGGGGCCTCCGAGAGACCCAGTACTTC. Its protein is CASSDGYGGLRETQYF.

This sequence joins TRBV11-2 and TRBJ1-2, with TRBD1 as a possible D gene (5 bases). CDR1 is SGHAT, CDR2 FQNNGV, per germline. The germline V and J ends were trimmed by 4 bases and 7 bases, with 7 bases remaining between them. The CDR3 is 11 residues long. The CDR3, as DNA: TGTGCCAGCAGCTCCGGGGCTGGCTACACCTTC. It is translated as CASSSGAGYTF. The full variable domain, rest sourced from reference TRBV11-2 and TRBJ1-2, is EAGVAQSPRYKIIEKRQSVAFWCNPISGHATLYWYQQILGQGPKLLIQFQNNGVVDDSQLPKDRFSAERLKGVDSTLKIQPAKLEDSAVYLCASSSGAGYTFGSGTRLTVV.

This rearrangement joins TRBV2 to TRBJ1-4; D is uncertain. Germline-derived CDR1 and CDR2 are SNHLY and FYNNEI. V was clipped by 6 bases and J by 12 bases, with 14 bases between them. The CDR3 is made up of 12 amino acids. As DNA, the CDR3 is TGTGCCAGCAGCCCCTCTCTCGGCGAACTGTTTTTT. Protein: CASSPSLGELFF. The complete variable domain, with remaining parts taken from reference TRBV2 and TRBJ1-4, reads EPEVTQTPSHQVTQMGQEVILRCVPISNHLYFYWYRQILGQKVEFLVSFYNNEISEKSEIFDDQFSVERPDGSNFTLKIRSTKLEDSAMYFCASSPSLGELFFGSGTQLSVL.

This clone showed up just once. The chain combines TRBV28 with TRBJ2-5; TRBD2 agrees at 8 bases. Germline V gene lookup returns CDR1 MDHEN and CDR2 SYDVKM. The CDR3 has 15 residues. V was pared by 4 bases and J by 2 bases, with 6 bases of the junction left unmatched. The CDR3 here is CASSSQRGPQETQYF. Here the CDR3 DNA reads TGTGCCAGCAGTTCCCAGCGGGGGCCGCAAGAGACCCAGTACTTC.

V gene TRBV6-4 combines with J gene TRBJ1-6; TRBD1 aligns across 7 bases. Germline V CDR1 and CDR2: MRHNA, SNTAGT. This CDR3 has 16 residues. J gave up 1 base and V 6 bases, and 6 bases lay outside the gene matches. The CDR3, as DNA: TGTGCCAGCAGACTGATACAGGGGTCCTATAATTCACCCCTCCACTTT. This codes for CASRLIQGSYNSPLHF.

The genes are TRBV30 and TRBJ2-7, with TRBD1 as a possible D gene (5 bases). Trimming removed 2 bases at V and 3 bases at J, with 17 bases between. Germline lookup yields CDR1 GTSNPN and CDR2 SVGIG (reference sequence). CDR3 length: 15 residues. CDR3 region: CAWSLGWGLGYEQYF. CDR3 sequence (DNA): TGTGCCTGGAGTTTGGGGTGGGGCCTGGGCTACGAGCAGTACTTC.

The CDR3 region is CASSLRRGPLEQYF. CDR3 in DNA: TGTGCCAGCAGCTTACGGCGGGGTCCCCTAGAGCAGTACTTC. The chain links TRBV7-8 to TRBJ2-7; D might be TRBD2 (6 bases). The CDR3 loop spans 14 amino acids. The V gene's germline CDR1 is SGHVS and CDR2 FQNEAQ. Trimming left V 2 bases short and J 7 bases short, with 15 bases between.

V and J are TRBV9 and TRBJ2-7, with D possibly TRBD2 on 5 matching bases. Trimming removed 0 bases from V and 4 bases from J, with 11 bases in between. Germline CDR1 is SGDLS and CDR2 is YYNGEE. CDR3 size: 14 residues. The DNA for the CDR3 is TGTGCCAGCAGCGTAGGGAAGGGCGGGTACGAGCAGTACTTC. Amino acid sequence: CASSVGKGGYEQYF.

This clone was seen only once. The V call is TRBV6-1, the J call TRBJ1-5; TRBD1 aligns across 9 bases. Germline trimming cut 1 base from V and 5 bases from J; bases unmatched to any gene: 6. The germline V gene has CDR1 MNHNS and CDR2 SASEGT. The CDR3 sequence is 16 residues long. The CDR3 DNA reads TGTGCCAGCAGTGAAGGCCGGGACAGGGTGGATCAGCCCCAGCATTTT. This encodes CASSEGRDRVDQPQHF.